The 32 T cell receptor beta chains below were found in one sample sequenced in a study of blood T cell repertoires in COVID-19. Produced via immunoSEQ multiplex PCR; TCRdb's table is partial and in-frame only. The sample contains tens of thousands of clones, approximately 90% of which appear only once. Sequencing was carried out using peripheral blood. The receptors here all came from a human donor with active COVID-19. The donor label of this sample is uncertain.

The chain joins TRBV6-7 to TRBJ2-7, with a tentative D call TRBD2 (5 bases). TRBV6-7 belongs to the ORF category, with a function that is uncertain. CDR3 length equals 14 residues. Trimming cost V 5 bases and J 0 bases, with 11 bases left between them. The CDR3 loop is CASSEKRTSYEQYF. CDR3 DNA sequence: TGTGCCAGCAGTGAAAAGCGGACCTCCTACGAGCAGTACTTC.

The chain recombines TRBV19 with TRBJ2-7; TRBD1 matches 9 bases. Germline V lookup: CDR1 LNHDA, CDR2 SQIVND (reference sequence). This CDR3 is 15 amino acids long. Losses at the gene ends were 4 bases for V and 5 bases for J; bases not matched to a gene: 9. The chain's CDR3 is CASSTPGQGSNEQYF. CDR3 bases: TGTGCCAGTAGTACCCCGGGACAGGGAAGTAACGAGCAGTACTTC.

This chain links TRBV6-5 with TRBJ1-1; D unclear. There are 15 residues in the CDR3. Deletions cut 8 bases from V and 0 bases from J, with 16 bases between. Germline V gene lookup returns CDR1 MNHEY and CDR2 SVGAGI. The chain's CDR3 is CASSFGEVVNTEAFF. In DNA, the CDR3 is TGTGCCAGCTCGTTTGGGGAGGTGGTGAACACTGAAGCTTTCTTT.

In DNA, the CDR3 is TGTGCCAGCAGCCCCAGGACTAGCGTAACAACCGGGGAGCTGTTTTTT. Translated: CASSPRTSVTTGELFF. The chain joins TRBV3-1 (or the pseudogene TRBV3-2) to TRBJ2-2, with 9 bases aligning to TRBD2. V lost 4 bases, J lost 5 bases, and 8 bases stayed unmatched. Germline V lookup: CDR1 LGHDT, CDR2 YNNKEL (reference sequence). The CDR3 contains 16 residues.

The J gene is TRBJ2-5, the V gene TRBV19, with 13 bases fitting TRBD2. This CDR3 spans 19 amino acids. The germline V gene has CDR1 LNHDA and CDR2 SQIVND (reference sequence). V shed 5 bases, J shed 2 bases, and the junction held 14 bases outside the gene matches. The CDR3 region is CASSPRGLAGDKAQETQYF. Written as DNA, the CDR3 is TGTGCCAGTAGTCCGAGAGGACTAGCGGGAGATAAGGCGCAAGAGACCCAGTACTTC.

This clone was seen once. This chain connects TRBV6-5 to TRBJ1-1, with D possibly TRBD1 on 6 matching bases. CDR3 size: 14 residues. Trimming cost V 6 bases and J 0 bases, with 11 bases left between them. Germline CDR1 is MNHEY and CDR2 is SVGAGI. CDR3 sequence: CASRQGTMNTEAFF. In nucleotides, the CDR3 is TGTGCCAGCAGACAGGGAACCATGAACACTGAAGCTTTCTTT.

This rearrangement joins TRBV4-3 to TRBJ1-4; D gene ambiguous. Looked up from germline, CDR1 is LGHNA and CDR2 is YSLEER. V lost 0 bases, J lost 8 bases, and 7 bases lay in between. The CDR3 is made up of 13 amino acids. The CDR3 DNA sequence: TGCGCCAGCAGCCAAGATCTTTTCGAAAAACTGTTTTTT. Its translation is CASSQDLFEKLFF.

The V call is TRBV15, the J call TRBJ2-3; 8 nucleotides match TRBD1. The CDR3 extends over 17 amino acids. The V segment lost 0 bases and the J segment 0 bases; nucleotides outside the gene matches: 5. Germline V lookup: CDR1 LNHNV, CDR2 YYDKDF (reference sequence). The CDR3 spells CATSRDKGTGSTDTQYF. The DNA for the CDR3 is TGTGCCACCAGCAGAGATAAGGGGACAGGAAGCACAGATACGCAGTATTTT.

This chain links TRBV5-1 with TRBJ2-1, with D possibly being TRBD2 (6 bases). Germline V gene sequence: CDR1 SGHRS, CDR2 YFSETQ. Trimming took off 0 bases at V and 10 bases at J, with 14 bases between the two ends. This CDR3 contains 14 residues. The CDR3 sequence: CASSLVGGVGEQFF. DNA of the CDR3: TGCGCCAGCAGCTTGGTAGGCGGGGTGGGAGAGCAGTTCTTC. Combining the CDR3 with reference TRBV5-1 and TRBJ2-1 gives the whole variable domain KAGVTQTPRYLIKTRGQQVTLSCSPISGHRSVSWYQQTPGQGLQFLFEYFSETQRNKGNFPGRFSGRQFSNSRSEMNVSTLELGDSALYLCASSLVGGVGEQFFGPGTRLTVL.

The chain uses TRBV18 and TRBJ2-1, with 8 positions matching TRBD1. The CDR3 consists of 14 residues. Germline assignment: CDR1 KGHSH and CDR2 LQKENI. The V segment lost 4 bases and the J segment 7 bases; nucleotides outside the gene matches: 6. This chain's CDR3 is CASSLHRGENEQFF. Written as DNA, the CDR3 is TGTGCCAGCTCACTACACAGGGGGGAAAATGAGCAGTTCTTC.

This clone was seen a single time. The rearrangement uses TRBV28 and TRBJ1-2; no reliable D call. Germline assignment: CDR1 MDHEN and CDR2 SYDVKM. Between the trimmed V and J ends, which lost 7 bases and 8 bases, there was a span of 11 bases. The CDR3 is made up of 11 amino acids. The chain's CDR3 is CASTSTWGYTF. The CDR3 region has the DNA TGTGCCAGCACAAGCACTTGGGGCTACACCTTC.

The rearrangement uses TRBV7-9 and TRBJ2-3; D may be TRBD1 (6 bases). This CDR3 is built from 16 residues. CDR1 is SEHNR and CDR2 is FQNEAQ in the germline V gene (reference sequence). The germline V and J ends were trimmed by 3 bases and 0 bases, with 13 bases remaining between them. CDR3 in DNA: TGTGCCAGCAGCTTGGGGACAATCGATAGCACAGATACGCAGTATTTT. It specifies CASSLGTIDSTDTQYF.

This rearrangement joins TRBV5-1 to TRBJ2-3; 13 bases agree with TRBD2. CDR3 length equals 16 residues. Trimming cost V 4 bases and J 4 bases; bases outside gene matches: 6. Germline lookup yields CDR1 SGHRS and CDR2 YFSETQ. The CDR3 protein is CASSREGLAGADTQYF. The CDR3 bases are TGCGCCAGCAGCAGGGAAGGACTAGCGGGAGCAGATACGCAGTATTTT.

The chain couples TRBV11-3 to TRBJ2-7; 13 bases fit TRBD2. The CDR3 totals 14 residues. The ends lost 5 bases at V and 5 bases at J; junction bases unmatched: 3. From germline, CDR1 is SGHNT and CDR2 YENEEA. The CDR3, as DNA: TGTGCCAGCAGCCCTGGACTAGCGGGAGACGAGCAGTACTTC. Protein sequence: CASSPGLAGDEQYF.

This chain uses TRBV30 with TRBJ2-7, with 9 positions matching TRBD2. CDR1 and CDR2 from the germline V gene are GTSNPN and SVGIG (reference sequence). The CDR3 consists of 16 residues. Trimming removed 4 bases from V and 4 bases from J; junction bases left unmatched: 14. The CDR3 sequence is CAWNPGVAGESYEQYF. The DNA of the CDR3 is TGTGCCTGGAACCCCGGGGTAGCGGGAGAAAGTTACGAGCAGTACTTC.

The J gene is TRBJ2-3, the V gene TRBV7-9; possible D gene TRBD2, 6 bases. Germline V gives CDR1 SEHNR, CDR2 FQNEAQ (reference sequence). Deletions cut 5 bases from V and 4 bases from J, with 16 bases between. The CDR3 totals 15 residues. The CDR3 loop reads CASSPARGSADTQYF. The DNA of the CDR3 is TGTGCCAGCAGCCCCGCGCGGGGATCTGCAGATACGCAGTATTTT.

CDR3 protein: CASSPLLTGAGTGELFF. Written as DNA, the CDR3 is TGTGCCAGCAGCCCACTGCTGACAGGGGCGGGGACCGGGGAGCTGTTTTTT. The chain recombines TRBV5-4 with TRBJ2-2; 8 bases are a match to TRBD1. The J segment lost 5 bases and the V segment lost 4 bases, leaving 13 bases of the junction unmatched. Germline V gene lookup returns CDR1 SGHNT and CDR2 YYREEE (reference sequence). The CDR3 spans 17 residues.

The sample holds one count of this clone. The gene calls are TRBV7-8 and TRBJ2-3, with unresolved D. CDR3 size: 11 residues. Germline CDR1 and CDR2: SGHVS and FQNEAQ. V gave up 5 bases and J gave up 7 bases, with 7 bases separating them. The CDR3 DNA sequence: TGTGCCAGCAGCCCTAAAAATACGCAGTATTTT. The encoded protein is CASSPKNTQYF.

V usage is TRBV9 and J usage is TRBJ2-5; no firm D call. Germline V CDR1 and CDR2: SGDLS, YYNGEE. V was trimmed by 4 bases and J by 9 bases, leaving 19 bases between them. This CDR3 is built from 14 residues. In nucleotides, the CDR3 is TGTGCCAGCAGCCCAGTGGGCAGGCACGATCCCCAGTACTTC. Translating gives CASSPVGRHDPQYF.

This chain connects TRBV21-1 to TRBJ1-1; the D call of TRBD1 is as the table states it, not checked on the DNA. TRBV21-1 is an annotated pseudogene. The CDR3 runs to 16 residues. As DNA, the CDR3 is TGTGCCAGCAGCACCAACTTATTTCAGGGGGGCACTGAAGCTTTCTTT. Translation gives CASSTNLFQGGTEAFF.

This sequence joins TRBV4-2 and TRBJ2-1, with 7 bases identical to TRBD2. From germline, CDR1 is LGHNA and CDR2 YNFKEQ. The CDR3 consists of 13 residues. The ends lost 4 bases at V and 5 bases at J; junction bases unmatched: 2. The CDR3: CASSRGRDNEQFF. CDR3 nucleotide sequence: TGTGCCAGCAGCCGAGGGAGGGACAATGAGCAGTTCTTC.

The rearrangement uses TRBV2 and TRBJ2-2; 7 positions match TRBD2. Looked up from germline, CDR1 is SNHLY and CDR2 is FYNNEI. Trimming cost V 7 bases and J 6 bases; bases outside gene matches: 8. This CDR3 has 14 residues. The CDR3 region is CASNWRELAGELFF. The DNA for the CDR3 is TGTGCCAGCAACTGGCGGGAGTTGGCCGGGGAGCTGTTTTTT.

The chain couples TRBV11-2 to TRBJ2-7; 7 bases are a match to TRBD2. The CDR3 contains 14 residues. Per germline, CDR1 SGHAT and CDR2 FQNNGV. Germline trimming cut 4 bases from V and 1 base from J; bases unmatched to any gene: 4. CDR3 coding DNA: TGTGCCAGCAGCTCACTAGCGTATTCCTACGAGCAGTACTTC. This gives the protein CASSSLAYSYEQYF.

The chain has TRBV18 and TRBJ2-7, with D hard to call. Per the germline V gene, CDR1 is KGHSH and CDR2 is LQKENI. The CDR3 contains 17 residues. V lost 3 bases and J 6 bases, leaving 24 bases between the germline ends. DNA of the CDR3: TGTGCCAGCTCACCTAGAGGTAGAAAGACCATGCCGCTCGAGCAGTACTTC. It encodes CASSPRGRKTMPLEQYF. Using reference TRBV18 and TRBJ2-7 for the parts outside the CDR3, the full variable domain is NAGVMQNPRHLVRRRGQEARLRCSPMKGHSHVYWYRQLPEEGLKFMVYLQKENIIDESGMPKERFSAEFPKEGPSILRIQQVVRGDSAAYFCASSPRGRKTMPLEQYFGPGTRLTVT.

The chain is built from TRBV9 and TRBJ2-7, with D possibly TRBD2 on 5 matching bases. CDR1 and CDR2 (germline): SGDLS, YYNGEE. Deletions cut 3 bases from V and 7 bases from J, with 17 bases between. CDR3 length equals 14 residues. CDR3 sequence: CASSAPGPGMEQYF. CDR3 nucleotide sequence: TGTGCCAGCAGCGCCCCGGGCCCGGGAATGGAGCAGTACTTC.

This clone has more than one count but fewer than ten. The gene calls are TRBV2 and TRBJ1-5; D perhaps matches TRBD1 (5 bases). Germline loops: CDR1 SNHLY, CDR2 FYNNEI. This CDR3 spans 13 amino acids. V dropped 4 bases and J dropped 6 bases, with 10 bases sitting between them. The CDR3 DNA is TGTGCCAGCAGTGGGGCGGGGGTTCAGCCCCAGCATTTT. This translates into CASSGAGVQPQHF.

This chain links TRBV3-1 (or the pseudogene TRBV3-2) with TRBJ2-5; 10 bases are a match to TRBD2. The germline CDR1 and CDR2 sequences are LGHDT and YNNKEL (reference sequence). This CDR3 contains 15 residues. The J segment lost 5 bases and the V segment lost 0 bases, leaving 3 bases of the junction unmatched. CDR3 residues: CASSQDGAGGETQYF. For the CDR3, the DNA is TGTGCCAGCAGCCAAGACGGAGCGGGAGGGGAGACCCAGTACTTC.

The rearrangement links TRBV7-9 to TRBJ2-3; D remains unclear. Trimming removed 5 bases from V and 5 bases from J, with 8 bases in between. The germline V gene encodes CDR1 SEHNR and CDR2 FQNEAQ (reference sequence). This CDR3 comprises 12 residues. The CDR3, as DNA: TGTGCCAGCAGCCTCCACGGAGATACGCAGTATTTT. This codes for CASSLHGDTQYF.

The chain recombines TRBV6-5 with TRBJ1-2; no clear D gene. V was cut by 10 bases and J by 8 bases, with 20 bases left in between. The CDR3 runs 13 residues. Germline CDR1 and CDR2: MNHEY and SVGAGI. The CDR3, as DNA: TGTGCCACGAGACGGGAAGATCCTAGCGGCTACACCTTC. Translating gives CATRREDPSGYTF.

The chain couples TRBV7-6 to TRBJ2-1, with 12 bases identical to TRBD2. The CDR3 is 19 amino acids. The germline gives CDR1 SGHVS, CDR2 FNYEAQ. The J segment lost 5 bases and the V segment lost 5 bases, leaving 16 bases of the junction unmatched. In nucleotides, the CDR3 is TGTGCCAGCAGCCCGCGGACTAGCGGGACTTTGGCTGATAACAATGAGCAGTTCTTC. Its translation: CASSPRTSGTLADNNEQFF.

A few counts support this clone. This chain joins TRBV5-4 and TRBJ2-2, with 7 bases lining up with TRBD1. CDR3 length: 16 amino acids. Germline loops: CDR1 SGHNT, CDR2 YYREEE (reference sequence). The junction had 2 bases not matched to a gene; V was cut back by 0 bases and J by 0 bases. CDR3 residues: CASSLGGTANTGELFF. The CDR3 region has the DNA TGTGCCAGCAGCTTGGGGGGGACAGCGAACACCGGGGAGCTGTTTTTT.

The chain recombines TRBV19 with TRBJ2-7; TRBD2 agrees at 9 bases. The CDR3 runs 13 residues. Germline loops: CDR1 LNHDA, CDR2 SQIVND (reference sequence). V was pared by 8 bases and J by 6 bases, with 8 bases of the junction left unmatched. The CDR3 bases are TGTGCCAGTTCATTTCTAGCGGGAATCGAGCAGTACTTC. It translates to CASSFLAGIEQYF.